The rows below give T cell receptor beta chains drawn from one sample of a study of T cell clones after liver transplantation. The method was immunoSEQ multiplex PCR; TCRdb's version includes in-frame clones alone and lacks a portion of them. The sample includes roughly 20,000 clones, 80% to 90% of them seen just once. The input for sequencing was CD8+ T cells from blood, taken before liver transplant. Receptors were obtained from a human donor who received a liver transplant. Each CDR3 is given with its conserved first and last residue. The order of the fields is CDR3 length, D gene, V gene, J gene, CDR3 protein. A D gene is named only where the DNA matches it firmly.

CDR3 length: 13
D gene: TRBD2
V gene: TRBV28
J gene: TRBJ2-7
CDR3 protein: CASSPAGVYEQYF

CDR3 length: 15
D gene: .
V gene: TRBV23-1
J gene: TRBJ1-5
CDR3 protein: CASSRAGDSNQPQHF

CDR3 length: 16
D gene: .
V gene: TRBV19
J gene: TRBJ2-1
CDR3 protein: CASSNRAVSSYNEQFF

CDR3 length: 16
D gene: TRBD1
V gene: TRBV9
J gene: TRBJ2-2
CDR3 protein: CASSAPTTGGTGELFF

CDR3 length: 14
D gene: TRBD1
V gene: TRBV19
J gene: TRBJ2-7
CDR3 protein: CASTAGTGLSEQYF

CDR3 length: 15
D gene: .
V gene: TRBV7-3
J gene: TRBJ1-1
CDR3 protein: CASSLNAGVYTEAFF

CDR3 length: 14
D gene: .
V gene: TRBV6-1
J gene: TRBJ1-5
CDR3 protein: CAIQGKYSNQPQHF

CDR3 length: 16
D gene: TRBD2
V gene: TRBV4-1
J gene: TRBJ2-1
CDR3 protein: CASSQGLAEPYNEQFF

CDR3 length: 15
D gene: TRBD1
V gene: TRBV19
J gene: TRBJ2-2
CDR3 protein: CASSWDRRDTGELFF

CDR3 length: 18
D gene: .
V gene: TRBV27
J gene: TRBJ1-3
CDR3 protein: CASSSLPGPIFSGNTIYF

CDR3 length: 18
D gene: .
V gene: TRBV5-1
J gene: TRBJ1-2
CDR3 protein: CASSPARTERPFDYGYTF

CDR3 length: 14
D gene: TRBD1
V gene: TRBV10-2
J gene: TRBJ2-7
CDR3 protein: CASRETGWSGEQYF

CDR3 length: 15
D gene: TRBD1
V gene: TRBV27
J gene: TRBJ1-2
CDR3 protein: CASSPGTGPNYGYTF

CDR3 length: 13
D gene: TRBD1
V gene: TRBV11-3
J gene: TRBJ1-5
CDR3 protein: CASRDRGHQPQHF

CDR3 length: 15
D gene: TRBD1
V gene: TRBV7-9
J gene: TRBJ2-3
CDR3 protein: CASSFGQARTDTQYF

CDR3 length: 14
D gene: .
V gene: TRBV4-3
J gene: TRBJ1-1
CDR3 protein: CASSLAGEIPEAFF

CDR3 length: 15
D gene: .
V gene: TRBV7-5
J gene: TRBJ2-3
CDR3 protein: CVRSPYITSTDTQYF

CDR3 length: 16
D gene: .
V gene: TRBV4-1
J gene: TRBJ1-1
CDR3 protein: CASSEGAGPMNTEAFF

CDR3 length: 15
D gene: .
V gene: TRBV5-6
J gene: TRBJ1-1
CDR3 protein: CASSSVRAMNTEAFF

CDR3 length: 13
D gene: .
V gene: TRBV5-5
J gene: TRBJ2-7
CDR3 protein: CASSLGSSYEQYF

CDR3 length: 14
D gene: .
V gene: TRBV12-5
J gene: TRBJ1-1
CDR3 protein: CASGLWGSGTEAFF

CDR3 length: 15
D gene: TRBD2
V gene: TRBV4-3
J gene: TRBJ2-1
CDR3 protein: CASSQASGSYNEQFF

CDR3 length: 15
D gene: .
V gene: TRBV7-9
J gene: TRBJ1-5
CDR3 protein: CASSLGGGNGQPQHF

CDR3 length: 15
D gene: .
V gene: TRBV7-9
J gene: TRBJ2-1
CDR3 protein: CASSFRGEYYNEQFF

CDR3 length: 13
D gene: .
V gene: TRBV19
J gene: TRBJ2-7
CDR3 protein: CASRNRSSYEQYF

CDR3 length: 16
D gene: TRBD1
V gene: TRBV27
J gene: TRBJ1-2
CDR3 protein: CASSLGAGQGKGGYTF

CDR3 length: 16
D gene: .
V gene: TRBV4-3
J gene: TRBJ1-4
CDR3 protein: CASSLRIRATNEKLFF

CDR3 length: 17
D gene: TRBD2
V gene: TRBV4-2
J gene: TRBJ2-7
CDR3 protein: CASSWWTSGRLVYEQYF

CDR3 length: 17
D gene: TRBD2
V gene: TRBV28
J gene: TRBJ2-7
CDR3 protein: CATEGLAGDWGSYEQYF

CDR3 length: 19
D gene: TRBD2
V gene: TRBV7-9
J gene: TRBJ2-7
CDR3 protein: CASSPAGGTSGRRPYEQYF

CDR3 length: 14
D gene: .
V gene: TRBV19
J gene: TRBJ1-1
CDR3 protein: CASSINWENTEAFF

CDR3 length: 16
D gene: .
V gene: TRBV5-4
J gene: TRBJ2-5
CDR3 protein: CASSLVAAVGQETQYF

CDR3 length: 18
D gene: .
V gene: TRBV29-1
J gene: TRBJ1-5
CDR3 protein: CSIRGNSPPQTGNQPQHF

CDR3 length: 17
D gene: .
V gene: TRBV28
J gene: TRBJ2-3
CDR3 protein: CASSLWGSGVGADTQYF

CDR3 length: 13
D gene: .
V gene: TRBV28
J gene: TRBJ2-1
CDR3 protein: CASRVVSYNEQFF

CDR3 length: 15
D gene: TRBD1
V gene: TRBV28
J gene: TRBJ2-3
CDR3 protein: CASSFTGGWSDTQYF

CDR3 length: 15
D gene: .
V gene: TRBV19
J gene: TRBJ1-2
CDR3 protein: CASSTTALANYGYTF

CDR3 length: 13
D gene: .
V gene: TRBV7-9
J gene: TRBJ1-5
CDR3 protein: CASSIQGNQPQHF

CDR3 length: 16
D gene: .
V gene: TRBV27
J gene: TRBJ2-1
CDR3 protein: CASSFLEGMAYNEQFF

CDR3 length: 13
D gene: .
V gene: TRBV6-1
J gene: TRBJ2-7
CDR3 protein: CASSGQISYEQYF

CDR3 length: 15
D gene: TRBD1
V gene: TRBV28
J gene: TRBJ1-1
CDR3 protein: CASSYPGQFNTEAFF

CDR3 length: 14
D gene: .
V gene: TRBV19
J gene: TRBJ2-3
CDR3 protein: CASRAYREPDTQYF

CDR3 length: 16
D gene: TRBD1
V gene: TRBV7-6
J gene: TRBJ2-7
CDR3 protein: CASSSPGGGAPYEQYF

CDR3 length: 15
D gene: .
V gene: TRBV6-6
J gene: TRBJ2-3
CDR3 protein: CASSYPGMGTDTQYF

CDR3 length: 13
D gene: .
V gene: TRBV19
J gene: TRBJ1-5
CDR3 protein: CASSMTLRQPQHF

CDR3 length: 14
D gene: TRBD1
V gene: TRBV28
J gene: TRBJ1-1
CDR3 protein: CASAPGTGYTEAFF

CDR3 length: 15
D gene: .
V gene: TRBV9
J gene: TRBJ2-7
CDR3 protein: CASSVGWANPYEQYF

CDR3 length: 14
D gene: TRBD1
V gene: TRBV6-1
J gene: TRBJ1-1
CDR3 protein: CASRETGGITEAFF

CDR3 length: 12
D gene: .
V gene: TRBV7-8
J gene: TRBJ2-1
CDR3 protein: CASSLGGDEQFF

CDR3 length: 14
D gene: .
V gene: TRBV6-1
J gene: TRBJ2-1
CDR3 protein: CASMMGVSYNEQFF

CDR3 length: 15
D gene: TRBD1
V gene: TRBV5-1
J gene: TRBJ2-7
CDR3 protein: CASSNPQGTSYEQYF

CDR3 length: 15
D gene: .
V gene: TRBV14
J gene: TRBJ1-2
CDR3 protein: CASSQDPGTFYGYTF

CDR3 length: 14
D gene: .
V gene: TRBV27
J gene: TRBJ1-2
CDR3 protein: CASSPDTLHYGYTF

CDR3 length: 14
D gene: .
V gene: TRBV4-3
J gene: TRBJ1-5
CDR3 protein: CASSQDRGNQPQHF